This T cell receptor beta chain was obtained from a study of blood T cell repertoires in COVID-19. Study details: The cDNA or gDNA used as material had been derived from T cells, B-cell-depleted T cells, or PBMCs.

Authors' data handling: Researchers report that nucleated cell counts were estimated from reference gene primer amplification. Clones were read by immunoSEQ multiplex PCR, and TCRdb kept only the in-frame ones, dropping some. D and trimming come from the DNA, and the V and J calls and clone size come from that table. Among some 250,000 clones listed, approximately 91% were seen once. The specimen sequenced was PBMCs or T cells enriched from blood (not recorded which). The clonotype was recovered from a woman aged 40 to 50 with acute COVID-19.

In DNA form, the CDR3 reads TGTGCCAGCAGCCAAGCCGGTGTCGCAGGGGTTAGGGTGCAGTTCTTC. Amino acid sequence: CASSQAGVAGVRVQFF. The chain carries TRBV14 and TRBJ2-1; D possibly corresponds to TRBD1 (6 bases). Germline assignment: CDR1 SGHDN and CDR2 FVKESK. The CDR3 loop spans 16 amino acids. V lost 1 base to trimming and J lost 12 bases, with 22 bases between them.